Presented here are 12 T cell receptor beta chains from one specimen sequenced in a study of radiation and T cells in renal cell carcinoma. Time point denoted: blood 4 weeks post-SBRT, at nephrectomy. The treatment is: 15 Gy SBRT to primary tumor, nephrectomy 4 weeks later. TCRdb's table, derived via immunoSEQ multiplex PCR, lists solely in-frame clones and lacks some. The table lists 150,000 to 200,000 clones, about 87% of them singletons. Sequenced here: blood, sampled from a patient whose treatment included radiotherapy and nephrectomy. Receptors were obtained from a woman in her forties or fifties with renal cell carcinoma.

V usage is TRBV9 and J usage is TRBJ2-1; D might be TRBD2 (6 bases). The CDR3 is 16 residues long. The germline gives CDR1 SGDLS, CDR2 YYNGEE. The V and J ends lost 4 bases and 4 bases respectively, with 18 bases between them. The CDR3 nucleotides are TGTGCCAGCAGCACAAGAGGGACTGTGGGATACAATGAGCAGTTCTTC. This translates into CASSTRGTVGYNEQFF.

The V gene is TRBV5-6, the J gene TRBJ1-4; 7 bases are shared with TRBD1. The CDR3 has 12 amino acids. The ends lost 4 bases at V and 8 bases at J; junction bases unmatched: 2. The germline V gene has CDR1 SGHDT and CDR2 YYEEEE. The DNA of the CDR3 is TGTGCCAGCAGCCTGACAGGGGAAAAACTGTTTTTT. Protein product: CASSLTGEKLFF.

DNA of the CDR3: TGTGCCAGCAGCGCTGGGGGATCCGAAAAACTGTTTTTT. Translated: CASSAGGSEKLFF. The chain carries TRBV25-1 and TRBJ1-4, with a tentative D call TRBD1 (5 bases). CDR3 size: 13 residues. Germline CDR1 MGHDK, CDR2 SYGVNS. The V and J ends lost 6 bases and 8 bases respectively, with 13 bases between them.

V is TRBV5-1 and J is TRBJ1-4, with 7 bases that match TRBD1. Trimming removed 5 bases from V and 8 bases from J; junction bases left unmatched: 9. The germline V gene encodes CDR1 SGHRS and CDR2 YFSETQ. The length of the CDR3 is 14 residues. Here the CDR3 DNA reads TGCGCCAGCAGACTCGACAGGGCGGGCGAAAAACTGTTTTTT. Its protein product is CASRLDRAGEKLFF. Supplemented by reference TRBV5-1 and TRBJ1-4, the full variable domain reads KAGVTQTPRYLIKTRGQQVTLSCSPISGHRSVSWYQQTPGQGLQFLFEYFSETQRNKGNFPGRFSGRQFSNSRSEMNVSTLELGDSALYLCASRLDRAGEKLFFGSGTQLSVL.

The J gene is TRBJ1-6, the V gene TRBV29-1; maybe TRBD1 (5 bases). This CDR3 spans 13 amino acids. The ends were cut back, 7 bases at V and 5 bases at J, with 12 bases in the middle. The germline gives CDR1 SQVTM, CDR2 ANQGSEA. DNA for the CDR3: TGCAGCGCTGGAGACAGCCATAATTCACCCCTCCACTTT. Translation: CSAGDSHNSPLHF.

The V call is TRBV29-1, the J call TRBJ2-5, with 8 nucleotides matching TRBD1. The CDR3 contains 14 residues. V lost 5 bases to trimming and J lost 2 bases; unmatched junction nucleotides: 7. CDR1 is SQVTM and CDR2 is ANQGSEA in the germline V gene. CDR3 residues: CSVKGRGRQETQYF. CDR3 coding DNA: TGCAGCGTTAAAGGCAGGGGGCGGCAAGAGACCCAGTACTTC.

This chain joins TRBV28 and TRBJ1-1; D uncertain. Trimming left V 7 bases short and J 1 base short, with 7 bases between. The length of the CDR3 is 12 residues. Germline values: CDR1 MDHEN, CDR2 SYDVKM. In DNA form, the CDR3 reads TGTGCCAGCAATTACGGGAACACTGAAGCTTTCTTT. This gives the protein CASNYGNTEAFF.

The V call is TRBV6-5, the J call TRBJ2-1; D is ambiguous. Trimming removed 0 bases at V and 9 bases at J, with 9 bases between. The CDR3 is 13 residues long. Per the germline V gene, CDR1 is MNHEY and CDR2 is SVGAGI. The CDR3 sequence: CASSYSRHLEQFF. Here the CDR3 DNA reads TGTGCCAGCAGTTACTCCCGACATCTTGAGCAGTTCTTC.

The genes are TRBV11-2 and TRBJ1-1, with a weak D call TRBD1 (6 bases). CDR1 SGHAT and CDR2 FQNNGV come from the germline V gene. V dropped 6 bases and J dropped 7 bases, with 9 bases sitting between them. The CDR3 sequence is 11 residues long. The CDR3 coding sequence is TGTGCCAGCAGTGGACAGATTGAAGCTTTCTTT. Protein sequence: CASSGQIEAFF. Complete variable domain (other parts from reference TRBV11-2 and TRBJ1-1): EAGVAQSPRYKIIEKRQSVAFWCNPISGHATLYWYQQILGQGPKLLIQFQNNGVVDDSQLPKDRFSAERLKGVDSTLKIQPAKLEDSAVYLCASSGQIEAFFGQGTRLTVV.

The chain joins TRBV25-1 to TRBJ1-2, with a tentative D call TRBD1 (6 bases). The CDR3 runs to 12 residues. Trimming stripped 8 bases from V and 8 bases from J, with 15 bases between. The germline gives CDR1 MGHDK, CDR2 SYGVNS. Written as DNA, the CDR3 is TGTGCCAGCCAACAGAAGGGGGGCGGCTACACCTTC. Protein: CASQQKGGGYTF.

V is TRBV11-2 and J is TRBJ2-1; TRBD2 matches at 9 bases. V lost 6 bases, J lost 2 bases, and 8 bases stayed unmatched. The CDR3 is 16 amino acids. CDR1 SGHAT and CDR2 FQNNGV come from the germline V gene. The CDR3 DNA reads as TGTGCCAGCAGATCGCGCGGGGGGGTCACCTACAATGAGCAGTTCTTC. The encoded protein is CASRSRGGVTYNEQFF.

The chain links TRBV6-1 to TRBJ2-2, with TRBD2 as a possible D gene (5 bases). This CDR3 has 13 amino acids. V was pared by 7 bases and J by 4 bases, with 10 bases between. Per germline, CDR1 MNHNS and CDR2 SASEGT. In DNA, the CDR3 is TGTGCCAGCAACTTCCGGGGCACCGGGGAGCTGTTTTTT. This translates into CASNFRGTGELFF.